These 7 T cell receptor beta chains share one sample of origin, sequenced in a study of CD8+ T cells in alopecia areata. The sequencing template was cDNA reverse transcribed from extracted RNA. Profiling relied on immunoSEQ multiplex PCR, and the TCRdb table lists in-frame clones only, not all of them. Counted here are 150,000 to 200,000 clones, around 55% occurring once; the ten biggest clones make up around 5%. Input material: CD4+ T cells sorted from blood. The receptors originated from a human donor in good health.

The chain combines TRBV10-3 with TRBJ2-7; 8 bases align to TRBD1. The germline V gene encodes CDR1 ENHRY and CDR2 SYGVKD. This CDR3 is 15 amino acids long. Trimming removed 2 bases from V and 0 bases from J; junction bases left unmatched: 3. CDR3 loop: CAISETGGSSYEQYF. The CDR3 DNA follows: TGTGCCATCAGTGAGACAGGGGGAAGCTCCTACGAGCAGTACTTC.

A few counts support this clone. This rearrangement joins TRBV6-5 to TRBJ1-2; the D gene is possibly TRBD1 (6 bases). CDR1 is MNHEY and CDR2 is SVGAGI in the germline V gene. The CDR3 contains 15 residues. V dropped 6 bases and J dropped 3 bases, with 17 bases sitting between them. The CDR3 loop is CASSRLHRVDYGYTF. The CDR3 DNA sequence: TGTGCCAGCAGCCGCCTCCACAGGGTTGACTATGGCTACACCTTC.

In nucleotides, the CDR3 is TGTGCCAGCAGTGAAGAAGATACGCAGTATTTT. It specifies CASSEEDTQYF. The genes are TRBV2 and TRBJ2-3, with D unresolved. The germline CDR1 and CDR2 sequences are SNHLY and FYNNEI. V was trimmed by 1 base and J by 5 bases, leaving 1 base between them. This CDR3 is built from 11 residues.

In its sample, this clone was seen a few times. The chain couples TRBV5-1 to TRBJ2-7; no reliable D call. CDR1 SGHRS and CDR2 YFSETQ come from the germline V gene. The V and J ends lost 0 bases and 3 bases respectively, with 7 bases between them. The length of the CDR3 is 13 residues. The CDR3 spells CASSLGNNYEQYF. CDR3 nucleotides: TGCGCCAGCAGCTTGGGAAACAACTACGAGCAGTACTTC.

The chain couples TRBV29-1 to TRBJ2-5; maybe TRBD1 (6 bases). V gave up 3 bases and J gave up 5 bases, with 13 bases separating them. The CDR3 has 13 residues. Per germline, CDR1 SQVTM and CDR2 ANQGSEA. CDR3 in DNA: TGCAGCGTTGAGGGTCAGGGGTGGGAGACCCAGTACTTC. It encodes CSVEGQGWETQYF.

This clone was detected only a few times. The J gene is TRBJ2-5, the V gene TRBV30; D not certain. Per germline, CDR1 GTSNPN and CDR2 SVGIG (reference sequence). V shed 2 bases and J shed 7 bases, with 11 bases lying between them. The CDR3 extends over 12 amino acids. This CDR3 is CAWSPTFGTQYF. In nucleotides, the CDR3 is TGTGCCTGGAGTCCAACGTTTGGGACCCAGTACTTC.

The chain links TRBV5-4 to TRBJ2-3; 8 nucleotides agree with TRBD2. The junction had 9 bases not matched to a gene; V was cut back by 2 bases and J by 4 bases. Germline V gene lookup returns CDR1 SGHNT and CDR2 YYREEE (reference sequence). The CDR3 has 16 residues. CDR3 in DNA: TGTGCCAGCAGCTTCGGCCCAACTAGCGGCGCAGATACGCAGTATTTT. Translation gives CASSFGPTSGADTQYF. Looking up the rest from reference TRBV5-4 and TRBJ2-3 gives the full variable domain: ETGVTQSPTHLIKTRGQQVTLRCSSQSGHNTVSWYQQALGQGPQFIFQYYREEENGRGNFPPRFSGLQFPNYSSELNVNALELDDSALYLCASSFGPTSGADTQYFGPGTRLTVL.